One T cell receptor (beta chain) is described in this entry. Its antigen is unidentified. The method was immunoSEQ multiplex PCR; TCRdb's version includes in-frame clones alone and lacks a portion of them. The sample has over 95,000 clones, 90% to 97% seen once; the top ten hold roughly 2.1%. The data originate from a study of OX40 agonist ivuxolimab in advanced cancers. Overall study context: Intravenous ivuxolimab was administered to patients every 2 weeks at 0.01 to 10 mg/kg. Three patients responded partially, comprising one with hepatocellular carcinoma and two with cutaneous melanoma. Melanoma, hepatocellular carcinoma, head and neck or renal cell cancer occurred in dose-escalation patients.

V gave up 0 bases and J gave up 3 bases, with 11 bases separating them. Germline V lookup: CDR1 LNHDA, CDR2 SQIVND (reference sequence). The CDR3 extends over 16 amino acids. Study-level results: Averaged across samples, CD8+ T cells carried more expanded clones than CD4+ did.

The receptor's source is an adult with an advanced solid tumor such as melanoma, head and neck, liver or kidney cancer. This rearrangement joins TRBV19 to TRBJ2-2; D is undetermined. The specimen comprised CD4+ or CD8+ T cells sorted from blood, sampled in a trial of the OX40 agonist ivuxolimab. The DNA for the CDR3 is TGTGCCAGTAGTATAGATCTGTCGACTTACACCGGGGAGCTGTTTTTT. Protein: CASSIDLSTYTGELFF.